This T cell receptor (beta chain) was retrieved from a study of graft-versus-host responses after intestinal transplantation. About the study: Anti-thymocyte globulin induction was given to all recipients, followed by tacrolimus and steroids for roughly 3 years.

The V gene lost 2 bases and the J gene lost 1 base, with 5 bases spanning the gap. CDR3 size: 13 residues. CDR1 is MDHEN, CDR2 SYDVKM, per germline. Repertoires were generated with immunoSEQ multiplex PCR, while TCRdb's copy carries only in-frame clones and drops some. This table holds 90,000 to 150,000 clones, approximately 96% found once. In regard to this clone: Its target is unknown.

General study findings and limits: Investigators detected GvH clones in recipient marrow, with some emerging earlier in ileum or blood.

Sample: unstimulated CD8+ T cells sorted from spleen or lymph node cells, taken before intestinal transplant. This TCR derives from a human donor who received an intestinal transplant. The J gene is TRBJ1-1, the V gene TRBV28; no firm D call. CDR3 amino acids: CASSLRQNTEAFF. In DNA, the CDR3 is TGTGCCAGCAGTTTAAGACAGAACACTGAAGCTTTCTTT. Full variable domain (missing parts from reference TRBV28 and TRBJ1-1): DVKVTQSSRYLVKRTGEKVFLECVQDMDHENMFWYRQDPGLGLRLIYFSYDVKMKEKGDIPEGYSVSREKKERFSLILESASTNQTSMYLCASSLRQNTEAFFGQGTRLTVV.